The sequence of this T cell receptor beta chain was determined in a study of cytotoxic CD8 clonotypes in ibrutinib-treated CLL. Whole-study findings and limits: Baseline levels were approached again at progression, after clonality had risen at ibrutinib response.

Notes on this clone: Its cognate antigen is unknown.

Method: immunoSEQ multiplex PCR; TCRdb's copy keeps in-frame clones and lacks some. The table records approximately 24,000 clones, nearly 70% of them present only once. Germline V CDR1 and CDR2: SGHDT, YYEEEE. V lost 1 base and J lost 0, with 5 bases in between. The CDR3 has 14 amino acids. This clonotype originated in a human donor with chronic lymphocytic leukemia. The gene calls are TRBV5-6 and TRBJ1-5; D remains unclear. The sequencing here drew on PBMCs, taken at disease progression, from a patient treated with ibrutinib. The CDR3 spells CASSLWGSNQPQHF. The CDR3 DNA reads TGTGCCAGCAGCTTGTGGGGTAGCAATCAGCCCCAGCATTTT.